Below, 6 T cell receptor beta chains from the same sample are listed, as sequenced in a study of beta chain features in type 1 diabetes (dated by TCRdb to 2016 to 2018). The investigation overall reported the following: In all four CD4+ subsets, TCRB CDR3 length was moderately but significantly shorter in type 1 diabetes patients.

The receptor library was made with the immunoSEQ multiplex PCR assay. The High Capacity cDNA Reverse Transcription Kit was used to reverse transcribe all of the isolated RNA, meaning that expressed TCRB transcripts were what got sequenced. TCRdb limited this immuneACCESS table to in-frame rearrangements with V and J called. A share of clones is missing; checked studies link under half to unresolved V genes, and the rest is unexplained. In all, the sample holds under 200,000 clones, and 8% to 9.5% of those were seen once. Of the sample, over 0.5% is held by the ten largest clones. These receptors have no known antigen. The sample comprised central memory CD4+ T cells from blood. These receptor sequences come from a woman between 18 and 29 years old with type 1 diabetes.

The rearrangement links TRBV28 to TRBJ1-2, with 7 bases fitting TRBD1. This CDR3 contains 13 residues. V shed 4 bases, J shed 13 bases, and the junction held 12 bases outside the gene matches. The germline V gene has CDR1 MDHEN and CDR2 SYDVKM. CDR3 in DNA: TGTGCCAGCAGTTATGCCACAGGGGTGGCTCTCACCTTC. Amino acids: CASSYATGVALTF.

This chain uses TRBV7-9 with TRBJ2-5; possible D gene TRBD2, 6 bases. The V gene's germline CDR1 is SEHNR and CDR2 FQNEAQ (reference sequence). This CDR3 contains 10 residues. The V and J ends lost 8 bases and 5 bases respectively, with 6 bases between them. The CDR3 nucleotides read TGTGCCAGCGGAGGGGAGACCCAGTACTTC. Protein product: CASGGETQYF.

V gene TRBV14 combines with J gene TRBJ1-1; TRBD1 agrees at 9 bases. This CDR3 contains 13 residues. The V segment lost 1 base and the J segment 10 bases; nucleotides outside the gene matches: 4. CDR1 is SGHDN, CDR2 FVKESK, per germline. The CDR3, as DNA: TGTGCCAGCAGCCAAGGTCGACAGGGGGTAGCTTTCTTT. Amino acid sequence: CASSQGRQGVAFF.

CDR3 in amino acids: CASSNRGAGNSPLHF. The CDR3 DNA sequence: TGTGCCAGCAGCAACAGGGGTGCGGGTAATTCACCCCTCCACTTT. The chain is built from TRBV2 and TRBJ1-6; 7 bases are a match to TRBD1. This CDR3 spans 15 amino acids. The V and J ends lost 6 bases and 6 bases, in that order; junction bases with no gene match: 8. Germline V gives CDR1 SNHLY, CDR2 FYNNEI.

This clone was picked up a small number of times. The chain is built from TRBV5-6 and TRBJ1-2; TRBD1 might be the D (6 bases). The ends were cut back, 4 bases at V and 8 bases at J, with 15 bases in the middle. This CDR3 spans 13 amino acids. Germline assignment: CDR1 SGHDT and CDR2 YYEEEE. This CDR3 is CASSVAQGRGYTF. As DNA, the CDR3 is TGTGCCAGCAGCGTCGCACAGGGTCGCGGCTACACCTTC.

The V gene is TRBV18, the J gene TRBJ2-1; D might be TRBD2 (7 bases). Germline assignment: CDR1 KGHSH and CDR2 LQKENI. The CDR3 extends over 15 amino acids. The V and J ends lost 4 bases and 10 bases respectively, with 20 bases between them. The DNA for the CDR3 is TGTGCCAGCTCACGCTCGGGGGGCGCACGTGGGGAGCAGTTCTTC. Translation gives CASSRSGGARGEQFF.